Each of the 27 T cell receptor beta chains below was sequenced from the same sample in a study of blood T cell repertoires in COVID-19. This table comes from immunoSEQ multiplex PCR, and its TCRdb copy is limited to in-frame clones, with some not included. The sample records about 190,000 clones, approximately 80% being singletons. Sequencing was done on a sample of peripheral blood. These TCRs come from a man aged 45-65 years who had recovered from COVID-19.

The V call is TRBV28, the J call TRBJ1-5, with 10 bases lining up with TRBD1. V shed 2 bases, J shed 6 bases, and the junction held 4 bases outside the gene matches. CDR1 and CDR2 from the germline V gene are MDHEN and SYDVKM. CDR3 length: 15 amino acids. The CDR3 reads CASSLVTGGAQPQHF. In DNA form, the CDR3 reads TGTGCCAGCAGTTTAGTGACAGGGGGCGCTCAGCCCCAGCATTTT.

This clone occurred a few times. The chain recombines TRBV18 with TRBJ1-5; D gene unclear. This CDR3 comprises 14 residues. The germline V gene encodes CDR1 KGHSH and CDR2 LQKENI. V lost 2 bases and J lost 4, with 9 bases in between. CDR3 bases: TGTGCCAGCTCACCAGTAGAGAAAAATCAGCCCCAGCATTTT. It translates to CASSPVEKNQPQHF.

The chain links TRBV27 to TRBJ1-4, with D possibly being TRBD1 (6 bases). In germline, CDR1 is MNHEY, CDR2 SMNVEV (reference sequence). CDR3 length: 17 residues. Trimming removed 3 bases from V and 5 bases from J, with 19 bases in between. The CDR3 is CASSLHATGTQNEKLFF. As DNA, the CDR3 is TGTGCCAGCAGTTTGCACGCCACCGGGACACAAAATGAAAAACTGTTTTTT. The whole variable domain, filled in from reference TRBV27 and TRBJ1-4, reads EAQVTQNPRYLITVTGKKLTVTCSQNMNHEYMSWYRQDPGLGLRQIYYSMNVEVTDKGDVPEGYKVSRKEKRNFPLILESPSPNQTSLYFCASSLHATGTQNEKLFFGSGTQLSVL.

V usage is TRBV10-1 and J usage is TRBJ2-3, with 8 bases aligning to TRBD2. J lost 4 bases, V lost 0 bases, and 15 bases had no gene match. Germline V CDR1 and CDR2: WNHNN, SYGVQD (reference sequence). This CDR3 contains 19 residues. CDR3 bases: TGCGCCAGCAGTGAGTCCCTCTCCCCCGGGAGGGCCGAAGCAGATACGCAGTATTTT. As protein: CASSESLSPGRAEADTQYF.

The rearrangement joins TRBV9 to TRBJ2-7; TRBD2 aligns across 8 bases. J gave up 2 bases and V 0 bases, and 7 bases lay outside the gene matches. Germline-derived CDR1 and CDR2 are SGDLS and YYNGEE. The CDR3 has 16 amino acids. The DNA of the CDR3 is TGTGCCAGCAGCGTAGAAGCTAGCGGGTCACCCTACGAGCAGTACTTC. Translation gives CASSVEASGSPYEQYF.

The chain employs TRBV5-1 and TRBJ2-3, with 7 positions matching TRBD2. The V segment lost 4 bases and the J segment 11 bases; nucleotides outside the gene matches: 7. The CDR3 runs to 12 residues. Germline assignment: CDR1 SGHRS and CDR2 YFSETQ. CDR3 in amino acids: CASSEGRAGQYF. The CDR3 DNA reads TGCGCCAGCAGCGAAGGGAGGGCCGGGCAGTATTTT.

The chain has TRBV5-4 and TRBJ1-2, with D unclear. From germline, CDR1 is SGHNT and CDR2 YYREEE (reference sequence). This CDR3 is built from 13 residues. The CDR3 bases are TGTACAAAGCGGCCCGGGTCAAACTATGGCTACACCTTC. As protein: CTKRPGSNYGYTF.

V and J are TRBV6-5 and TRBJ1-3; perhaps TRBD1 as D (5 bases). CDR3 length: 14 residues. The ends were cut back, 0 bases at V and 2 bases at J, with 5 bases in the middle. CDR1 MNHEY and CDR2 SVGAGI come from the germline V gene. CDR3 sequence reads: CASSYSGAGNTIYF. The CDR3 nucleotides read TGTGCCAGCAGTTACTCAGGGGCTGGAAACACCATATATTTT.

This chain joins TRBV3-1 (or the pseudogene TRBV3-2) and TRBJ2-5, with 10 bases lining up with TRBD2. Germline V gene lookup returns CDR1 LGHDT and CDR2 YNNKEL (reference sequence). Losses at the gene ends were 10 bases for V and 1 base for J; bases not matched to a gene: 12. The CDR3 has 16 residues. CDR3 region: CATERELAGSQETQYF. Here the CDR3 DNA reads TGTGCCACCGAAAGGGAACTAGCGGGGAGCCAAGAGACCCAGTACTTC.

The CDR3 DNA is TGTGCCAGCAGACCCTTTGGGCTCTGGAGCTACACCTTC. It specifies CASRPFGLWSYTF. The V call is TRBV6-5, the J call TRBJ1-2; D uncertain. V was cut by 6 bases and J by 9 bases, with 17 bases left in between. CDR3 length: 13 residues. Germline CDR1 is MNHEY and CDR2 is SVGAGI.

This clone was detected once. The chain carries TRBV9 and TRBJ1-4; unclear D gene. The ends were cut back, 4 bases at V and 8 bases at J, with 18 bases in the middle. Germline V gives CDR1 SGDLS, CDR2 YYNGEE. CDR3 length: 15 residues. This chain's CDR3 is CASSRAAAAGEKLFF. Here the CDR3 DNA reads TGTGCCAGCAGCCGTGCAGCAGCTGCCGGGGAAAAACTGTTTTTT.

J is TRBJ2-7 and V is TRBV19, with 9 positions matching TRBD1. Germline CDR1 is LNHDA and CDR2 is SQIVND (reference sequence). The V and J ends lost 8 bases and 3 bases, in that order; junction bases with no gene match: 5. This CDR3 contains 13 residues. The CDR3 spells CASLDRGVYEQYF. CDR3 sequence (DNA): TGTGCCAGTTTGGACAGGGGTGTCTACGAGCAGTACTTC.

The gene calls are TRBV18 and TRBJ1-1; D call uncertain. The V gene lost 2 bases and the J gene lost 2 bases, with 9 bases spanning the gap. Germline V CDR1 and CDR2: KGHSH, LQKENI. CDR3 length: 14 residues. CDR3: CASSPDSFNTEAFF. CDR3 in DNA: TGTGCCAGCTCACCAGATAGTTTTAACACTGAAGCTTTCTTT.

The V and J genes are TRBV6-6 and TRBJ1-3, with unresolved D. Germline CDR1 MNHNY, CDR2 SVGAGI (reference sequence). This CDR3 comprises 13 residues. V was trimmed by 8 bases and J by 3 bases, leaving 11 bases between them. The CDR3 nucleotides are TGTGCCAGCGGAAGCCTAGGTGGAAACACCATATATTTT. Its protein is CASGSLGGNTIYF.

In its sample, this clone was seen once. The chain joins TRBV29-1 to TRBJ2-1; TRBD1 matches 9 bases. The CDR3 is made up of 13 amino acids. Germline lookup yields CDR1 SQVTM and CDR2 ANQGSEA. Trimming took 3 bases from V and 12 from J; bases not matched to a gene: 9. The CDR3 loop is CSVDSVQGAGQFF. The CDR3 DNA reads TGCAGCGTTGATTCCGTACAGGGGGCTGGGCAGTTCTTC.

This chain joins TRBV19 and TRBJ2-2; 10 bases line up with TRBD1. With V trimmed by 1 base and J by 5 bases, 1 base remained unmatched. The length of the CDR3 is 15 residues. The germline V gene has CDR1 LNHDA and CDR2 SQIVND (reference sequence). The CDR3 DNA is TGTGCCAGTAGTATAGGGACAGGGGGTACCGGGGAGCTGTTTTTT. The encoded protein is CASSIGTGGTGELFF.

This clone has only a few counts. This chain uses TRBV6-6 with TRBJ2-2; TRBD1 is a possible D gene (5 bases). The V end was cut by 4 bases, the J end by 3 bases, with 9 bases between. Germline CDR1 reads MNHNY; CDR2 reads SVGAGI (reference sequence). The CDR3 extends over 14 amino acids. The CDR3 reads CASSSDSYTGELFF. CDR3 nucleotides: TGTGCCAGCAGTTCCGACAGTTACACCGGGGAGCTGTTTTTT.

The rearrangement joins TRBV4-3 to TRBJ2-7, with 13 nucleotides matching TRBD2. V lost 1 base to trimming and J lost 4 bases; unmatched junction nucleotides: 13. CDR1 is LGHNA, CDR2 YSLEER, per germline. The CDR3 is made up of 19 amino acids. CDR3: CASSQVRPLAGGETYEQYF. DNA for the CDR3: TGCGCCAGCAGCCAAGTACGACCACTAGCGGGAGGGGAAACTTACGAGCAGTACTTC.

The chain combines TRBV27 with TRBJ1-2; 10 bases map to TRBD1. Germline values: CDR1 MNHEY, CDR2 SMNVEV (reference sequence). The CDR3 sequence is 13 residues long. Trimming removed 10 bases from V and 2 bases from J; junction bases left unmatched: 4. The CDR3 is CATGTGVNYGYTF. The CDR3 DNA reads as TGTGCCACCGGGACAGGGGTAAACTATGGCTACACCTTC.

The rearrangement links TRBV19 to TRBJ2-7; 8 nucleotides line up with TRBD2. This CDR3 is built from 14 residues. Trimming removed 5 bases from V and 0 bases from J; junction bases left unmatched: 3. The V gene's germline CDR1 is LNHDA and CDR2 SQIVND (reference sequence). The CDR3 here is CASSRSGSSYEQYF. DNA for the CDR3: TGTGCCAGTAGTCGAAGCGGGAGCTCCTACGAGCAGTACTTC.

The chain recombines TRBV7-2 with TRBJ1-5; D gene unclear. The V end was cut by 3 bases, the J end by 4 bases, with 4 bases between. Germline V CDR1 and CDR2: SGHTA, FQGNSA. This CDR3 is built from 12 residues. The CDR3 is CASSFYNQPQHF. The CDR3 DNA reads as TGTGCCAGCAGCTTTTATAATCAGCCCCAGCATTTT.

This clone was seen a handful of times. The chain recombines TRBV7-9 with TRBJ1-1; D gene ambiguous. Deletions cut 1 base from V and 1 base from J, with 4 bases between. The CDR3 contains 13 residues. CDR1 and CDR2 (germline): SEHNR, FQNEAQ (reference sequence). The CDR3 loop reads CASSLVENTEAFF. CDR3 coding DNA: TGTGCCAGCAGCTTAGTAGAGAACACTGAAGCTTTCTTT.

This clone showed up many times. The CDR3 nucleotides read TGTGCCAGCAGCCGCTGGGAGGGCACTGAAGCTTTCTTT. Amino acids: CASSRWEGTEAFF. V and J are TRBV12-3 or TRBV12-4 and TRBJ1-1; D not resolved. The CDR3 has 13 amino acids. V was cut by 6 bases and J by 4 bases, with 12 bases left in between.

This clone has just a few counts. This chain links TRBV3-1 (or the pseudogene TRBV3-2) with TRBJ1-1, with unresolved D. The CDR3 spans 13 residues. The V gene's germline CDR1 is LGHDT and CDR2 YNNKEL (reference sequence). The V end lost 4 bases, the J end lost 1 base, and 7 bases lay between the germline ends. CDR3 sequence reads: CASSRLRNTEAFF. The CDR3 region has the DNA TGTGCCAGCAGCCGCTTGAGGAACACTGAAGCTTTCTTT.

The gene calls are TRBV4-3 and TRBJ1-4; D might be TRBD1 (5 bases). V lost 3 bases and J lost 5, with 13 bases in between. CDR3 size: 15 residues. CDR1 LGHNA and CDR2 YSLEER come from the germline V gene. The chain's CDR3 is CASSHAATVNEKLFF. The CDR3 nucleotides are TGCGCCAGCAGCCACGCCGCGACAGTAAATGAAAAACTGTTTTTT.

V and J are TRBV6-5 and TRBJ2-3; D may be TRBD1 (6 bases). The germline gives CDR1 MNHEY, CDR2 SVGAGI. V was cut by 6 bases and J by 2 bases, with 12 bases left in between. This CDR3 is 14 amino acids long. The CDR3 sequence is CASSPTGYTDTQYF. Here the CDR3 DNA reads TGTGCCAGCAGCCCGACAGGATACACAGATACGCAGTATTTT.

The chain employs TRBV6-6 and TRBJ2-1, with a weak D call TRBD2 (6 bases). Germline V gene lookup returns CDR1 MNHNY and CDR2 SVGAGI (reference sequence). Trimming removed 5 bases at V and 2 bases at J, with 22 bases between. The CDR3 consists of 18 residues. The CDR3 is CASSPFSSAQHPYNEQFF. Written as DNA, the CDR3 is TGTGCCAGCAGTCCCTTCTCTAGCGCCCAACACCCCTACAATGAGCAGTTCTTC.